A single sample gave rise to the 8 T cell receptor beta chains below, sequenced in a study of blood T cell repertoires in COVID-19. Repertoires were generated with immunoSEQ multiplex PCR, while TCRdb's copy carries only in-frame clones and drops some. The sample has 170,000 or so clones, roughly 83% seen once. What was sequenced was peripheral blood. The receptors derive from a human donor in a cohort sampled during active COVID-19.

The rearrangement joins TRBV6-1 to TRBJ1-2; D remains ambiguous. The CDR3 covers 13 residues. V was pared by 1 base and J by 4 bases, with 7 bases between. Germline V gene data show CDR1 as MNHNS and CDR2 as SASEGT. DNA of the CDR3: TGTGCCAGCAGTGAAGTACAGACCTATGGCTACACCTTC. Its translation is CASSEVQTYGYTF.

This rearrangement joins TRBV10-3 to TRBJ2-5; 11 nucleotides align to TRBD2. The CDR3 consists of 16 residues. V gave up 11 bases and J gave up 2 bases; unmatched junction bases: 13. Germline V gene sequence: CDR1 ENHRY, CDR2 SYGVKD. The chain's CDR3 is CAHAPGLAGGQETQYF. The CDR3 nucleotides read TGTGCCCACGCACCGGGGCTAGCGGGGGGTCAAGAGACCCAGTACTTC.

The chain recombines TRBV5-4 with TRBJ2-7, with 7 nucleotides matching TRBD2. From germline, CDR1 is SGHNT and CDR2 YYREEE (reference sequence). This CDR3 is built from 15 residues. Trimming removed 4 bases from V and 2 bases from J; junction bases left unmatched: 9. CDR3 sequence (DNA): TGTGCCAGCAGCCAAGCTAGCGGAGGGCCCTACGAGCAGTACTTC. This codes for CASSQASGGPYEQYF. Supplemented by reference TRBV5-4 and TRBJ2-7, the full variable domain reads ETGVTQSPTHLIKTRGQQVTLRCSSQSGHNTVSWYQQALGQGPQFIFQYYREEENGRGNFPPRFSGLQFPNYSSELNVNALELDDSALYLCASSQASGGPYEQYFGPGTRLTVT.

CDR3 sequence reads: CASSSIRDTEAFF. The CDR3, as DNA: TGTGCCAGCAGTTCGATCCGGGACACTGAAGCTTTCTTT. The chain couples TRBV6-6 to TRBJ1-1; the D is unclear. Germline-derived CDR1 and CDR2 are MNHNY and SVGAGI (reference sequence). V was shortened by 4 bases and J by 3 bases, with 9 bases between the two germline ends. The CDR3 extends over 13 amino acids.

CDR3 nucleotides: TGTGCCAGCGCGGACCGGGACAGCTCCTACGAGCAGTACTTC. Translation gives CASADRDSSYEQYF. J is TRBJ2-7 and V is TRBV9; 7 bases fit TRBD1. The CDR3 consists of 14 residues. Per the germline V gene, CDR1 is SGDLS and CDR2 is YYNGEE. V was pared by 7 bases and J by 0 bases, with 7 bases of the junction left unmatched.

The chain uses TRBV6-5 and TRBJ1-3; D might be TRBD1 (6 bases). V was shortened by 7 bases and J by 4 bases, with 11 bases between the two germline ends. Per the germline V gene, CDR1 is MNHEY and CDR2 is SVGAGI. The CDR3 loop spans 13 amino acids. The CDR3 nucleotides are TGTGCCAGCATTACAGGGTCGGGAAACACCATATATTTT. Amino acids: CASITGSGNTIYF.

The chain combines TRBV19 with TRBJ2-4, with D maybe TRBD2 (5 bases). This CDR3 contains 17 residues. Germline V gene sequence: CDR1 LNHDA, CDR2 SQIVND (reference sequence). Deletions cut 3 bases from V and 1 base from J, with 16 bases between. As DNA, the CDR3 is TGTGCCAGTAGTATCGAGGTTGGAGGTATGGCCAAAAACATTCAGTACTTC. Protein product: CASSIEVGGMAKNIQYF.

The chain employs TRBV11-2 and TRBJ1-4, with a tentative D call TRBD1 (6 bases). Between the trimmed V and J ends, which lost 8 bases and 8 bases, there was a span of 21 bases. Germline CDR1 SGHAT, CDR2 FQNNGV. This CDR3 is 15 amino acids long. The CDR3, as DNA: TGTGCCAGCCAACCCCTGGGGGGGCGAGAAGAAAAACTGTTTTTT. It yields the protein CASQPLGGREEKLFF.